This T cell receptor beta chain appears in the sequencing data of a study of response to subunit inactivated influenza vaccine. General observations from the study: The authors suggested that every seasonal influenza vaccination recruits few new T cells.

This clonotype was seen ten or more times. Its antigen is unknown. There are 17 residues in the CDR3. Germline loops: CDR1 SGHRS, CDR2 YFSETQ. Unmatched junction bases numbered 8, after V lost 1 base and J lost 3 bases. Each CDR3 protein is one row after TCRdb ran MiXCR on the RT-PCR reads. The sample contains roughly 700,000 distinct CDR3 sequences, more than 11% of which appear only once. The sequencing here drew on PBMCs from blood, taken 14 to 15 days before vaccination. The chain employs TRBV5-1 and TRBJ1-4, with 8 bases fitting TRBD1. This receptor was obtained from a man aged 50-60 years who received an inactivated influenza vaccine. The CDR3 nucleotides read TGCGCCAGCAGCTTGTCCCGGGACAGGAGTTCTAATGAAAAACTGTTTTTT. As protein: CASSLSRDRSSNEKLFF. The full variable domain, in which reference TRBV5-1 and TRBJ1-4 provide the parts outside the CDR3, is KAGVTQTPRYLIKTRGQQVTLSCSPISGHRSVSWYQQTPGQGLQFLFEYFSETQRNKGNFPGRFSGRQFSNSRSEMNVSTLELGDSALYLCASSLSRDRSSNEKLFFGSGTQLSVL.